What follows is one T cell receptor beta chain and its context. Its antigen remains unknown. This entry comes from a study of lymphopenia after photon versus proton radiotherapy. Broader study findings: In patients who died, overall survival fell as post-nadir TCR diversity dropped more. After lymphocyte nadir, photon-treated repertoires showed oligoclonal expansion, especially CD8+ Temra. Relative stability marked proton patients; photon patients lost diversity and naive cells.

The assay was immunoSEQ multiplex PCR, and TCRdb's table has in-frame clones only and misses some. The sample records under 75,000 clones, about nine tenths being singletons. V gave up 4 bases and J gave up 1 base; unmatched junction bases: 8. Per the germline V gene, CDR1 is GTSNPN and CDR2 is SVGIG (reference sequence). The CDR3 consists of 17 residues. The sequencing used peripheral blood, collected from a patient treated with photon-based radiotherapy. The clonotype was recovered from a woman between 40 and 55 years old with cholangiocarcinoma. The V and J genes are TRBV30 and TRBJ2-2; 11 bases align to TRBD2. The CDR3 loop reads CAWTTGTSGMNTGELFF. In nucleotides, the CDR3 is TGTGCCTGGACTACCGGGACTAGCGGAATGAACACCGGGGAGCTGTTTTTT.